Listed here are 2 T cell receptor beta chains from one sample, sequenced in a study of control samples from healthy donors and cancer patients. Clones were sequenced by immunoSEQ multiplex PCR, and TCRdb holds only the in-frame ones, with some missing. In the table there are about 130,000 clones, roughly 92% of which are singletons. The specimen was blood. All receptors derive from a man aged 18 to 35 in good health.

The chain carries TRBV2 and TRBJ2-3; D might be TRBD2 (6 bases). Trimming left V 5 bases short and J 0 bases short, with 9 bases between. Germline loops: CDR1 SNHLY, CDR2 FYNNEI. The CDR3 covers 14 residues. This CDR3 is CASSPGDSTDTQYF. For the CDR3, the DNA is TGTGCCAGCAGTCCGGGGGATAGCACAGATACGCAGTATTTT. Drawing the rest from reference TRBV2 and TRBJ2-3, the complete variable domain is EPEVTQTPSHQVTQMGQEVILRCVPISNHLYFYWYRQILGQKVEFLVSFYNNEISEKSEIFDDQFSVERPDGSNFTLKIRSTKLEDSAMYFCASSPGDSTDTQYFGPGTRLTVL.

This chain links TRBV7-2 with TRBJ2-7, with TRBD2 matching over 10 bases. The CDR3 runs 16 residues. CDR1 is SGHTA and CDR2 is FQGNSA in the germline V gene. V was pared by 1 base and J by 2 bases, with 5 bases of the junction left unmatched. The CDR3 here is CASSLERLAGAYEQYF. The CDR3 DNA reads TGTGCCAGCAGCTTAGAACGCCTAGCGGGAGCCTACGAGCAGTACTTC.